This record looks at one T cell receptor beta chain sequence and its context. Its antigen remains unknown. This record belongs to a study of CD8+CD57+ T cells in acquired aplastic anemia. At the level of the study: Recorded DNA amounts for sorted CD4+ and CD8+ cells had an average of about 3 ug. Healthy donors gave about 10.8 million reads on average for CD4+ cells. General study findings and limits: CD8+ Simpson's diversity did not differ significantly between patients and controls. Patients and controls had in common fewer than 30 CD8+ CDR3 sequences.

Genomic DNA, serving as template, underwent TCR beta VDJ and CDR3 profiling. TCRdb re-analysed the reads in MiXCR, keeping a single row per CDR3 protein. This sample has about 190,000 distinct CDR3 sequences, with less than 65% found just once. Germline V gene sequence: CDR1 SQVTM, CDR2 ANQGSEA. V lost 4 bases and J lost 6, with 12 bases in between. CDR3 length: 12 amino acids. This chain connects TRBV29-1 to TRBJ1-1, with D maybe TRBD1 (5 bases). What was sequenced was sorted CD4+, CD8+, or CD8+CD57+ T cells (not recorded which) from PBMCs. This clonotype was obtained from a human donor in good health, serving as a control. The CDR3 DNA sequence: TGCAGCGTTGTCGGGGGTTGGGCTGAAGCTTTCTTT. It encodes CSVVGGWAEAFF.